This is a list of T cell receptor beta chains from one sample in a study of cytotoxic CD8 clonotypes in ibrutinib-treated CLL. The assay was immunoSEQ multiplex PCR, and TCRdb's table has in-frame clones only and misses some. The sample has around 310,000 clones, around four fifths seen once. Sequenced material: PBMCs, taken before ibrutinib treatment. These receptor sequences come from a human donor with chronic lymphocytic leukemia. Both conserved end residues are part of each CDR3. The D gene is left open where the match is weak. The size of a clone is reported for some rows only, either as once, few or many, or as a class for expanded clones.

cdr3_aa: CASRSDRSSGNTIYF
cdr3_nt: TGTGCCAGCAGATCGGACAGGAGCTCTGGAAACACCATATATTTT
d_call: TRBD1
j_call: TRBJ1-3
v_call: TRBV6-5
clone_size: once

cdr3_aa: CASKGLSYEQYF
cdr3_nt: TGTGCCAGCAAGGGACTATCCTACGAGCAGTACTTC
d_call: TRBD2
j_call: TRBJ2-7
v_call: TRBV27
clone_size: .

cdr3_aa: CSVEDHENTEAFF
cdr3_nt: TGCAGCGTTGAAGATCACGAGAACACTGAAGCTTTCTTT
d_call: .
j_call: TRBJ1-1
v_call: TRBV29-1
clone_size: .

cdr3_aa: CASSLGLSNEKLFF
cdr3_nt: TGTGCCAGCAGCTTGGGGCTTTCTAATGAAAAACTGTTTTTT
d_call: .
j_call: TRBJ1-4
v_call: TRBV11-2
clone_size: .

cdr3_aa: CAVRLAAATDTQYF
cdr3_nt: TGTGCGGTCAGGCTAGCGGCCGCCACAGATACGCAGTATTTT
d_call: TRBD2
j_call: TRBJ2-3
v_call: TRBV6-5
clone_size: .

cdr3_aa: CASSRGTGSSGELFF
cdr3_nt: TGCGCCAGCAGCCGAGGGACAGGGAGTAGTGGGGAGCTGTTTTTT
d_call: TRBD1
j_call: TRBJ2-2
v_call: TRBV5-1
clone_size: .

cdr3_aa: CSVASAQETQYF
cdr3_nt: TGCAGCGTTGCGTCAGCCCAAGAGACCCAGTACTTC
d_call: .
j_call: TRBJ2-5
v_call: TRBV29-1
clone_size: .

cdr3_aa: CSAAGASNYGYTF
cdr3_nt: TGCAGCGCTGCCGGGGCCTCTAACTATGGCTACACCTTC
d_call: .
j_call: TRBJ1-2
v_call: TRBV29-1
clone_size: once

cdr3_aa: CASSSGLLRSSYNEQFF
cdr3_nt: TGTGCCAGCAGCTCGGGACTCCTAAGGAGCTCCTACAATGAGCAGTTCTTC
d_call: .
j_call: TRBJ2-1
v_call: TRBV5-6
clone_size: .

cdr3_aa: CASSLGQDNPYF
cdr3_nt: TGTGCCAGCAGCTTAGGTCAGGACAACCCGTACTTC
d_call: .
j_call: TRBJ2-7
v_call: TRBV7-9
clone_size: .

cdr3_aa: CASSGTGAVGYGYTF
cdr3_nt: TGTGCCAGCAGCGGAACAGGGGCCGTCGGCTATGGCTACACCTTC
d_call: TRBD1
j_call: TRBJ1-2
v_call: TRBV25-1
clone_size: few

cdr3_aa: CASSMGDEQYF
cdr3_nt: TGCGCCAGCAGTATGGGGGACGAGCAGTACTTC
d_call: .
j_call: TRBJ2-7
v_call: TRBV5-1
clone_size: .

cdr3_aa: CASSADRQAYEQYF
cdr3_nt: TGTGCCAGCTCTGCGGACAGGCAGGCCTACGAGCAGTACTTC
d_call: TRBD1
j_call: TRBJ2-7
v_call: TRBV2
clone_size: .

cdr3_aa: CASSDAGRTDTQYF
cdr3_nt: TGTGCCAGCAGTGACGCCGGGCGCACAGATACGCAGTATTTT
d_call: .
j_call: TRBJ2-3
v_call: TRBV6-4
clone_size: .

cdr3_aa: CASSRGQGTSGTFF
cdr3_nt: TGTGCCAGCAGCCGCGGACAGGGGACCTCTGGGACTTTCTTT
d_call: TRBD1
j_call: TRBJ1-1
v_call: TRBV7-2
clone_size: .